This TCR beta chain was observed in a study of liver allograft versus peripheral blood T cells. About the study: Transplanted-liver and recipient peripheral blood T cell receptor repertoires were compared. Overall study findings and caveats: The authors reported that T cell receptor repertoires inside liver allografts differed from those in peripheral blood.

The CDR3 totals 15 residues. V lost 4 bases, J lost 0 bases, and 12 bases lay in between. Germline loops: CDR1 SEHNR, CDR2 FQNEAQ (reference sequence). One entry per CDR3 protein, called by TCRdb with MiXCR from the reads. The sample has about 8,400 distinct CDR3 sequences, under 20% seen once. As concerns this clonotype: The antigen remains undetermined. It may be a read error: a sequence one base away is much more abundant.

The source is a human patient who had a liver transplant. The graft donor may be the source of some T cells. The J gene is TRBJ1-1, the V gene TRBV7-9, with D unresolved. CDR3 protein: CASSSVGGMNTEAFF. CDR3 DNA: TGTGCCAGCAGCTCAGTGGGAGGGATGAACACTGAAGCTTTCTTT.